This T cell receptor beta chain derives from a study of cytomegalovirus exposure and HLA in healthy donors. Study summary: Tens of millions of unique TCR sequences came from HLA-typed donors in an early release.

Trimming stripped 2 bases from V and 3 bases from J, with 10 bases between. This CDR3 spans 15 amino acids. The V gene's germline CDR1 is MNHNY and CDR2 SVGAGI (reference sequence). This clone showed up just a few times. Its antigen is not identified. These donors, healthy bone marrow donors, were studied. A multiplex PCR was run with 60 Vbeta primers and 13 Jbeta primers. Clones were read by immunoSEQ multiplex PCR, and TCRdb kept only the in-frame ones, dropping some. The sample contains roughly 100,000 clones, around 74% of which appear only once. Study-level findings and limits: Reports showed the classifier diagnosing cytomegalovirus status with high specificity and sensitivity. Most CMV-associated TCR beta chains were later found to appear HLA-restricted.

J is TRBJ1-4 and V is TRBV6-6; tentatively, D is TRBD1 (5 bases). The specimen was PBMCs. The sequence was obtained from a man aged 40-50 years in good health and CMV-seronegative. In DNA form, the CDR3 reads TGTGCCAGCAGTTACGATGGGGCGGCTAATGAAAAACTGTTTTTT. Its protein is CASSYDGAANEKLFF.